This TCR beta chain was profiled in a study of T-cell reconstitution after alpha-beta-depleted transplantation in children. Using unique molecular identifiers, the investigators prepared the TCRbeta library. Using its own MiXCR run on the PCR reads, TCRdb lists one record per CDR3 protein. The repertoire consists of fewer than 700,000 distinct CDR3 sequences, with approximately 12% occurring once and the leading ten covering 2.2%. Germline values: CDR1 SQVTM, CDR2 ANQGSEA. The CDR3 sequence is 14 residues long. V trimming: 7 bases; J trimming: 0 bases; junction bases outside the gene matches: 5. This TCR was recovered from a male patient between 10 and 17 years old who had a stem cell transplant for acute myeloid leukemia, so the T cells may come from the graft donor. The rearrangement links TRBV29-1 to TRBJ2-3; 9 bases match TRBD1. The sample was PBMCs, mostly from graft donor cells, taken 360 days after TCRalphabeta/CD19-depleted stem cell transplant. The CDR3 bases are TGCAGCGACCGGGACAGGGCTAGCACAGATACGCAGTATTTT. This codes for CSDRDRASTDTQYF.